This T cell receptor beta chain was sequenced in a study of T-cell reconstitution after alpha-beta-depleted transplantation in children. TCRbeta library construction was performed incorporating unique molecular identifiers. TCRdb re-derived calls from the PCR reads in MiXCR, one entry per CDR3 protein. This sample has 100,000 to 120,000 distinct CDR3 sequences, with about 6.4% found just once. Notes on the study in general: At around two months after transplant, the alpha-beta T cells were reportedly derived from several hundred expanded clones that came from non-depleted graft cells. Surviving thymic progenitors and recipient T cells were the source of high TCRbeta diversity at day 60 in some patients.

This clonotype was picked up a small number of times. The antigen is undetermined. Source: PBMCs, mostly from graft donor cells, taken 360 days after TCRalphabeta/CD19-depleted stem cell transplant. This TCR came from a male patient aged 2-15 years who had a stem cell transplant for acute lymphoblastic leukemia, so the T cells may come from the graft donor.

CDR3 residues: CASSFAGKRGLNEQFF. CDR3 bases: TGTGCCAGCAGCTTCGCGGGGAAGCGGGGGCTTAATGAGCAGTTCTTC. This sequence joins TRBV7-2 and TRBJ2-1, with 8 nucleotides matching TRBD2. CDR1 and CDR2 from the germline V gene are SGHTA and FQGNSA. Germline trimming cut 3 bases from V and 7 bases from J; bases unmatched to any gene: 11. There are 16 residues in the CDR3.